The 9 T cell receptor beta chains reported below all come from one sample, sequenced in a study of T cells in Graves' hyperthyroidism and ophthalmopathy. Amplification yielded TCR beta CDR3 regions, with RNA transcripts as the source. TCR CDR3 regions were first amplified by RT-PCR with HTBI primers. Using its own MiXCR run on the multiplex PCR reads, TCRdb lists one record per CDR3 protein. The top ten clones hold around 4% of a sample with approximately 400,000 distinct CDR3 sequences, approximately 19% of them seen once. The material sequenced was blood. These receptors were taken from a woman under 30 with Graves' hyperthyroidism.

This clonotype was picked up many times. The germline gene is not matched at one end of the junction; a read error may be the cause. V usage is TRBV7-9 and J usage is TRBJ2-5, with 7 bases identical to TRBD2. Looked up from germline, CDR1 is SEHNR and CDR2 is FQNEAQ (reference sequence). CDR3 length: 14 amino acids. The CDR3 DNA sequence: TGTGCCAGCAGTTTAGGCGGGGGCCAAGAGACCCAGTACTTC. Amino acids: CASSLGGGQETQYF.

This clonotype was counted many times. The rearrangement links TRBV6-4 to TRBJ2-2, with TRBD1 as a possible D gene (7 bases). Germline CDR1 is MRHNA and CDR2 is SNTAGT. V was shortened by 0 bases and J by 4 bases, with 12 bases between the two germline ends. The CDR3 covers 16 residues. CDR3 amino acids: CASSDSQGGPTGELFF. CDR3 nucleotides: TGTGCCAGCAGTGACTCTCAGGGGGGACCCACCGGGGAGCTGTTTTTT.

In its sample, this clonotype was seen many times. The chain links TRBV12-3 or TRBV12-4 to TRBJ1-1, with D possibly TRBD1 on 6 matching bases. CDR3 size: 17 residues. The germline V and J ends were trimmed by 5 bases and 3 bases, with 22 bases remaining between them. The CDR3, as DNA: TGTGCCAGCAGTCCCACGCTGTACAGGGAGGATGACACTGAAGCTTTCTTT. The encoded protein is CASSPTLYREDDTEAFF.

This clonotype was picked up many times. J is TRBJ1-1 and V is TRBV28; D not certain. Trimming removed 5 bases from V and 1 base from J, with 11 bases in between. The germline gives CDR1 MDHEN, CDR2 SYDVKM. The CDR3 sequence is 14 residues long. DNA of the CDR3: TGTGCCAGCAGTCCTCCTGACCAGAACACTGAAGCTTTCTTT. Translation gives CASSPPDQNTEAFF.

This clonotype was seen many times. One end of the junction does not line up with germline, which may come from a read error. The chain combines TRBV7-2 with TRBJ1-1, with D perhaps matching TRBD1 (5 bases). Germline V gene lookup returns CDR1 SGHTA and CDR2 FQGNSA. The CDR3 contains 12 residues. CDR3 in amino acids: CASSLAGTERGF. The CDR3 coding sequence is TGTGCCAGCAGCTTAGCCGGGACGGAGCGAGGGTTT. Full variable domain (outside the CDR3, taken from reference TRBV7-2 and TRBJ1-1): GAGVSQSPSNKVTEKGKDVELRCDPISGHTALYWYRQSLGQGLEFLIYFQGNSAPDKSGLPSDRFSAERTGGSVSTLTIQRTQQEDSAVYLCASSLAGTERGFGQGTRLTVV.

In this sample, this clonotype turned up many times. V usage is TRBV11-2 and J usage is TRBJ2-7, with D unresolved. V shed 3 bases and J shed 0 bases, with 15 bases lying between them. The CDR3 sequence is 16 residues long. CDR1 and CDR2 (germline): SGHAT, FQNNGV. CDR3 in amino acids: CASSLSYDGASYEQYF. CDR3 sequence (DNA): TGTGCCAGCAGCTTGTCATACGACGGAGCCTCCTACGAGCAGTACTTC.

This chain connects TRBV6-2 or TRBV6-3 to TRBJ1-1; D unclear. Germline CDR1 MNHEY, CDR2 SVGEGT. There are 16 residues in the CDR3. Deletions cut 0 bases from V and 0 bases from J, with 11 bases between. Here the CDR3 DNA reads TGTGCCAGCAGTTACTCGAAGGTAACGATGAACACTGAAGCTTTCTTT. Protein sequence: CASSYSKVTMNTEAFF.

This clonotype has a count of ten or more. J is TRBJ1-1 and V is TRBV29-1, with D possibly being TRBD1 (6 bases). From germline, CDR1 is SQVTM and CDR2 ANQGSEA. The CDR3 contains 12 residues. Trimming shortened V by 8 bases and J by 3 bases, and 13 bases separated the two germline ends. CDR3 loop: CSPGAVDTEAFF. The CDR3 region has the DNA TGCAGCCCGGGGGCCGTGGACACTGAAGCTTTCTTT.

This clonotype was recorded many times. The V and J genes are TRBV10-3 and TRBJ1-1; no clear D gene. V was shortened by 11 bases and J by 0 bases, with 16 bases between the two germline ends. Germline V gives CDR1 ENHRY, CDR2 SYGVKD. CDR3 length equals 14 residues. Written as DNA, the CDR3 is TGTGCCGCGTGCGCCGACAAACTGAACACTGAAGCTTTCTTT. This sequence encodes CAACADKLNTEAFF.